These 16 T cell receptor beta chains were sequenced from one sample in a study of blood T cell repertoires in COVID-19. Some clones are missing from TCRdb's copy, which holds only in-frame ones; the method was immunoSEQ multiplex PCR. The sample includes about 110,000 clones, just over 70% of them seen just once. Sequenced input: peripheral blood. These receptors came from a middle-aged woman with acute or convalescent COVID-19.

This chain links TRBV7-2 with TRBJ1-1; maybe TRBD1 (5 bases). The V and J ends lost 2 bases and 1 base respectively, with 8 bases between them. Germline V lookup: CDR1 SGHTA, CDR2 FQGNSA. The length of the CDR3 is 14 residues. The CDR3 bases are TGTGCCAGCAGCTTAAGTGACAGGAACACTGAAGCTTTCTTT. Its translation: CASSLSDRNTEAFF.

This clone appeared a few times. The V call is TRBV5-4, the J call TRBJ2-6; a possible D gene is TRBD1 (5 bases). CDR3 length: 15 amino acids. Germline CDR1 is SGHNT and CDR2 is YYREEE (reference sequence). Between the trimmed V and J ends, which lost 1 base and 1 base, there was a span of 6 bases. The CDR3 protein is CASSLTGSGANVLTF. As DNA, the CDR3 is TGTGCCAGCAGCTTGACAGGATCTGGGGCCAACGTCCTGACTTTC.

The chain joins TRBV5-1 to TRBJ1-1, with 9 bases aligning to TRBD1. The CDR3 length is 14 residues. Germline V CDR1 and CDR2: SGHRS, YFSETQ. The V segment lost 2 bases and the J segment 8 bases; nucleotides outside the gene matches: 7. The CDR3 protein is CASSFTGGAVEAFF. DNA of the CDR3: TGCGCCAGCAGCTTTACAGGGGGCGCGGTGGAAGCTTTCTTT.

The chain carries TRBV7-8 and TRBJ1-3; D not resolved. V lost 5 bases, J lost 3 bases, and 14 bases lay in between. The germline gives CDR1 SGHVS, CDR2 FQNEAQ. The CDR3 runs 15 residues. CDR3 coding DNA: TGTGCCAGCAGCCCAAACAAGGAGGTTGGAAACACCATATATTTT. This encodes CASSPNKEVGNTIYF.

The chain employs TRBV7-8 and TRBJ1-3; the match to TRBD1 covers 7 bases. The J segment lost 8 bases and the V segment lost 7 bases, leaving 11 bases of the junction unmatched. Germline V gene sequence: CDR1 SGHVS, CDR2 FQNEAQ. CDR3 length equals 14 residues. This chain's CDR3 is CASIPNTGADTIYF. The CDR3 DNA follows: TGTGCCAGCATCCCAAACACAGGGGCGGACACCATATATTTT.

The chain joins TRBV3-1 (or the pseudogene TRBV3-2) to TRBJ2-7, with TRBD1 matching 9 bases. V dropped 2 bases and J dropped 7; count of bases not matched to a gene: 6. The CDR3 extends over 14 amino acids. Germline values: CDR1 LGHDT, CDR2 YNNKEL (reference sequence). The CDR3 reads CASSQPGTGREQYF. CDR3 coding DNA: TGTGCCAGCAGCCAACCCGGGACAGGGAGGGAGCAGTACTTC.

The V gene is TRBV5-5, the J gene TRBJ2-3, with 8 bases lining up with TRBD2. V shed 0 bases and J 3 bases; nucleotides not matched to a gene: 15. The CDR3 length is 19 residues. CDR1 and CDR2 (germline): SGHKS, YYEKEE (reference sequence). This CDR3 is CASSLGFGSGVSKTDTQYF. DNA for the CDR3: TGTGCCAGCAGCTTGGGTTTTGGTAGCGGGGTTAGTAAAACAGATACGCAGTATTTT. The complete variable domain, with remaining parts taken from reference TRBV5-5 and TRBJ2-3, reads DAGVTQSPTHLIKTRGQQVTLRCSPISGHKSVSWYQQVLGQGPQFIFQYYEKEERGRGNFPDRFSARQFPNYSSELNVNALLLGDSALYLCASSLGFGSGVSKTDTQYFGPGTRLTVL.

The J gene is TRBJ2-7, the V gene TRBV5-4, with D possibly being TRBD1 (5 bases). In germline, CDR1 is SGHNT, CDR2 YYREEE (reference sequence). The CDR3 has 13 residues. V lost 0 bases, J lost 7 bases, and 11 bases lay in between. The CDR3 coding sequence is TGTGCCAGCAGCTTGGAGCAGGGCGGAGAGCAGTACTTC. It is translated as CASSLEQGGEQYF.

V is TRBV6-6 and J is TRBJ1-6, with 9 bases matching TRBD1. Germline V gene lookup returns CDR1 MNHNY and CDR2 SVGAGI (reference sequence). After removal of 6 bases from V and 7 bases from J, the junction contained 7 bases not matched to a gene. CDR3 size: 15 residues. The CDR3 sequence: CASRPGTGPNSPLHF. In nucleotides, the CDR3 is TGTGCCAGCAGGCCCGGGACAGGGCCCAATTCACCCCTCCACTTT.

Comments on this clone: Different DNA sequences within this sample yield the same CDR3. This chain links TRBV13 with TRBJ1-1; weak D call: TRBD1 (6 bases). The length of the CDR3 is 13 residues. The V and J ends lost 5 bases and 1 base respectively, with 8 bases between them. The germline gives CDR1 PRHDT, CDR2 FYEKMQ (reference sequence). The CDR3 region is CASSLGQNTEAFF. CDR3 sequence (DNA): TGTGCCAGCAGCCTGGGACAGAACACTGAAGCTTTCTTT.

The table lists this clone with many counts. The chain joins TRBV4-3 to TRBJ1-3; D remains unclear. The CDR3 totals 11 residues. Germline CDR1 and CDR2: LGHNA and YSLEER. V was trimmed by 3 bases and J by 9 bases, leaving 6 bases between them. CDR3 amino acids: CASSHGGTIYF. The CDR3 DNA reads as TGCGCCAGCAGCCACGGAGGCACCATATATTTT.

The gene calls are TRBV9 and TRBJ1-4, with D possibly being TRBD1 (6 bases). V gave up 0 bases and J gave up 8 bases, with 17 bases separating them. CDR3 length equals 16 residues. Germline CDR1 is SGDLS and CDR2 is YYNGEE. CDR3: CASSVDGGQGTEKLFF. CDR3 coding DNA: TGTGCCAGCAGCGTAGATGGGGGCCAGGGAACCGAAAAACTGTTTTTT.

The chain employs TRBV5-6 and TRBJ2-2; D possibly corresponds to TRBD1 (5 bases). The CDR3 extends over 17 amino acids. V lost 1 base and J 2 bases, leaving 15 bases between the germline ends. The germline V gene has CDR1 SGHDT and CDR2 YYEEEE. The CDR3 is CASSLKLDSLNTGELFF. In DNA form, the CDR3 reads TGTGCCAGCAGCTTGAAACTCGACAGTCTTAACACCGGGGAGCTGTTTTTT.

V and J are TRBV5-1 and TRBJ2-7; TRBD2 aligns across 8 bases. The CDR3 covers 15 residues. J lost 0 bases, V lost 0 bases, and 2 bases had no gene match. Germline V gives CDR1 SGHRS, CDR2 YFSETQ. Here the CDR3 reads CASSLASGSSYEQYF. The CDR3 coding sequence is TGCGCCAGCAGCTTGGCCAGCGGGAGCTCCTACGAGCAGTACTTC.

The V gene is TRBV19, the J gene TRBJ1-5; D is possibly TRBD1 (6 bases). Per germline, CDR1 LNHDA and CDR2 SQIVND (reference sequence). This CDR3 has 12 residues. The V end was cut by 3 bases, the J end by 6 bases, with 6 bases between. The CDR3 loop is CASSMGAQPQHF. The CDR3 coding sequence is TGTGCCAGTAGTATGGGGGCTCAGCCCCAGCATTTT.

This CDR3 is CASSPRTGNSPLHF. CDR3 in DNA: TGTGCCAGCAGCCCGCGGACAGGGAATTCACCCCTCCACTTT. This chain joins TRBV9 and TRBJ1-6; 8 bases match TRBD1. The germline gives CDR1 SGDLS, CDR2 YYNGEE. The CDR3 runs 14 residues. V shed 4 bases, J shed 7 bases, and the junction held 4 bases outside the gene matches.